This T cell receptor (beta chain) was recorded in a study of blood T cell repertoires in COVID-19. Study as a whole: The United States, Italy and Spain supplied acute and convalescent COVID-19 samples.

The method was immunoSEQ multiplex PCR; TCRdb's version includes in-frame clones alone and lacks a portion of them. The sample lists around 100,000 clones; approximately 88% were seen once. Notes on this clone: Relative to the germline gene, one junction end is altered; a read error may explain this.

The sample comprised peripheral blood. This sequence was found in a woman aged 60 to 75 with acute or convalescent COVID-19.

In nucleotides, the CDR3 is TGTGCTAGCAGCGCTGGACTCGTGAACACCGGGGAGCTGTTTTTT. Amino acid sequence: CASSAGLVNTGELFF. This sequence joins TRBV7-7 and TRBJ2-2; D perhaps matches TRBD2 (5 bases). The CDR3 loop spans 15 amino acids. The germline gives CDR1 SSHAT, CDR2 FNYEAQ (reference sequence).